One and the same sample provided the 8 T cell receptor beta chains below, sequenced in a study of long-term antiretroviral therapy in people with HIV. Samples were assayed with immunoSEQ v3.0 at survey level. Clones were read by immunoSEQ multiplex PCR, and TCRdb kept only the in-frame ones, dropping some. The sample lists 27,000 or so clones; 65% to 90% were seen once. Sequenced material: unsorted PBMCs, taken 1.2 years after starting antiretroviral therapy. These receptors all come from a man aged 45-65 years with HIV.

The rearrangement joins TRBV27 to TRBJ2-7; tentatively, D is TRBD1 (6 bases). From germline, CDR1 is MNHEY and CDR2 SMNVEV (reference sequence). V was trimmed by 0 bases and J by 2 bases, leaving 14 bases between them. The CDR3 has 16 amino acids. CDR3 residues: CASSLSATGQTYEQYF. The CDR3, as DNA: TGTGCCAGCAGTTTATCAGCAACAGGGCAAACCTACGAGCAGTACTTC.

V gene TRBV25-1 combines with J gene TRBJ1-4, with D possibly matching TRBD1 (6 bases). The CDR3 totals 12 residues. The V gene lost 5 bases and the J gene lost 7 bases, with 8 bases spanning the gap. Germline-derived CDR1 and CDR2 are MGHDK and SYGVNS. CDR3 protein: CASSQGGEKLFF. CDR3 sequence (DNA): TGTGCCAGCAGTCAAGGGGGTGAAAAACTGTTTTTT.

The chain is built from TRBV2 and TRBJ2-7; 7 bases are a match to TRBD1. CDR3 length: 12 residues. V dropped 10 bases and J dropped 3; count of bases not matched to a gene: 6. The germline CDR1 and CDR2 sequences are SNHLY and FYNNEI. The CDR3 protein is CATQTGNYEQYF. The CDR3 nucleotides are TGTGCCACCCAGACAGGGAACTACGAGCAGTACTTC.

The CDR3 region has the DNA TGTGCCAGCAGCTTAGGGGGCGCAAATAGCAATCAGCCCCAGCATTTT. It translates to CASSLGGANSNQPQHF. The genes are TRBV7-8 and TRBJ1-5; D possibly corresponds to TRBD1 (5 bases). V was shortened by 1 base and J by 0 bases, with 10 bases between the two germline ends. This CDR3 has 16 amino acids. From germline, CDR1 is SGHVS and CDR2 FQNEAQ.

This chain uses TRBV7-3 with TRBJ2-7; D unclear. Per the germline V gene, CDR1 is SGHTA and CDR2 is FQGTGA. The CDR3 covers 13 residues. Trimming left V 2 bases short and J 3 bases short, with 8 bases between. This chain's CDR3 is CASSLSSDYEQYF. The CDR3 nucleotides are TGTGCCAGCAGCTTATCATCAGACTACGAGCAGTACTTC.

The chain joins TRBV11-2 to TRBJ1-1; TRBD1 matches 7 bases. CDR3 length equals 15 residues. The germline gives CDR1 SGHAT, CDR2 FQNNGV. J lost 1 base, V lost 3 bases, and 5 bases had no gene match. DNA of the CDR3: TGTGCCAGCAGCTTCGCAGGGGGGGGGAACACTGAAGCTTTCTTT. Amino acid sequence: CASSFAGGGNTEAFF.

This sequence joins TRBV7-9 and TRBJ2-1; D gene uncertain. Germline V gives CDR1 SEHNR, CDR2 FQNEAQ (reference sequence). CDR3 length equals 16 residues. The ends were cut back, 0 bases at V and 0 bases at J, with 9 bases in the middle. The CDR3 here is CASSLARYSSYNEQFF. The CDR3 DNA reads TGTGCCAGCAGCTTAGCGAGGTATAGCTCCTACAATGAGCAGTTCTTC.

This clone was picked up one time. The chain is built from TRBV6-5 and TRBJ2-1; no definite D call. The CDR3 totals 11 residues. Trimming left V 7 bases short and J 8 bases short, with 9 bases between. CDR1 MNHEY and CDR2 SVGAGI come from the germline V gene. The CDR3 loop is CASTVGHEQFF. The CDR3 DNA sequence: TGTGCCAGCACGGTCGGCCATGAGCAGTTCTTC.